The source of this T cell receptor (beta chain) is a study of molecular identifiers for immune sequencing clone quantification. Listed TCR primers and previously described methods were used for bulk TCR libraries. TCRdb reanalysed the PCR reads using MiXCR and keeps one entry per CDR3 protein. The repertoire has more than 85,000 distinct CDR3 sequences, roughly a third of them found once; the top ten carry 4% to 5%. The CDR3 has 14 amino acids. Between the trimmed V and J ends, which lost 4 bases and 0 bases, there was a span of 13 bases. Germline V lookup: CDR1 SQVTM, CDR2 ANQGSEA. This TCR came from a human donor in good health. Some libraries in this study had Jurkat cell RNA spiked in. This chain links TRBV29-1 with TRBJ2-7, with a possible D match to TRBD1 (5 bases). The source material was naive CD8+ T cells from blood, with Jurkat cell RNA spiked in. Subset specified: FACS-sorted CD8+CD4-CCR7+CD45RA+ naive T cells. The CDR3 is CSVVGGHSSYEQYF. DNA of the CDR3: TGCAGCGTTGTGGGCGGACACAGCTCCTACGAGCAGTACTTC.